The 21 T cell receptor beta chains listed next were all sequenced from one sample in a study of spatial heterogeneity in lung cancer. Specified time point: blood at routine non-recurrence follow-up after resection. From the 5' RACE reads, TCRdb called clonotypes with MiXCR, one entry per CDR3 protein. Of some 30,000 distinct CDR3 sequences listed, about 5.2% were seen once; the top ten hold approximately 25%. The input for sequencing was PBMCs, taken at follow-up. The receptors were gathered from a female donor with early-stage non-small cell lung cancer.

This chain uses TRBV12-3 or TRBV12-4 with TRBJ2-5; 8 positions match TRBD2. This CDR3 has 14 amino acids. V dropped 3 bases and J dropped 7; count of bases not matched to a gene: 7. The CDR3 DNA is TGTGCCAGCAGTTTGAGGCGGGGGGAGGCGACCCAGTACTTC. Amino acids: CASSLRRGEATQYF.

Ten or more counts support this clonotype. The chain joins TRBV20-1 to TRBJ2-7, with 10 bases aligning to TRBD1. The V gene end was trimmed by 5 bases and the J gene end by 2 bases; junction bases not matched to a gene: 0. This CDR3 is built from 12 residues. Germline loops: CDR1 DFQATT, CDR2 SNEGSKA (reference sequence). The CDR3 region has the DNA TGCAGTGCTGGACAGGGGGCCTACGAGCAGTACTTC. Translating gives CSAGQGAYEQYF.

This clonotype is classed as medium-sized. The V gene is TRBV27, the J gene TRBJ2-1; 7 nucleotides align to TRBD2. This CDR3 has 15 amino acids. The J segment lost 0 bases and the V segment lost 5 bases, leaving 4 bases of the junction unmatched. Looked up from germline, CDR1 is MNHEY and CDR2 is SMNVEV (reference sequence). The CDR3 DNA reads as TGTGCCAGCAGTGCCCTAGCGGCCTCCTACAATGAGCAGTTCTTC. Translated: CASSALAASYNEQFF.

This clonotype was found many times. The CDR3 is CASSHLLDVEGKETQYF. In nucleotides, the CDR3 is TGTGCCAGCAGCCACCTCCTCGACGTGGAAGGGAAAGAGACCCAGTACTTC. V and J are TRBV7-2 and TRBJ2-5, with D unclear. There are 17 residues in the CDR3. Trimming took 5 bases from V and 3 from J, leaving 22 bases between them. Germline CDR1 is SGHTA and CDR2 is FQGNSA.

This clonotype is medium-sized by share. The chain has TRBV7-7 and TRBJ2-4, with TRBD1 matching over 7 bases. CDR1 SSHAT and CDR2 FNYEAQ come from the germline V gene (reference sequence). The CDR3 contains 15 residues. V shed 6 bases, J shed 6 bases, and the junction held 11 bases outside the gene matches. CDR3 loop: CASSLTQGDGNIQYF. As DNA, the CDR3 is TGTGCCAGCAGTCTAACCCAGGGGGATGGAAACATTCAGTACTTC.

Many counts were recorded for this clonotype. The chain uses TRBV20-1 and TRBJ2-1, with TRBD2 matching 9 bases. Germline CDR1 DFQATT, CDR2 SNEGSKA (reference sequence). V trimming: 0 bases; J trimming: 7 bases; junction bases outside the gene matches: 13. The CDR3 has 17 residues. DNA for the CDR3: TGCAGTGCTAGAGACCTTGGCCCGCGGGGGGGAAGGAATGAGCAGTTCTTC. It encodes CSARDLGPRGGRNEQFF.

This clonotype was seen at least ten times. This chain joins TRBV12-3 or TRBV12-4 and TRBJ2-3; TRBD2 is a possible D gene (5 bases). The CDR3 is made up of 17 amino acids. Trimming took off 8 bases at V and 10 bases at J, with 31 bases between the two ends. The CDR3 DNA sequence: TGTGCCAGCGCCGTAGGGCGGGCCGATCCGTCCGGGGTGGCGCAGTATTTT. It specifies CASAVGRADPSGVAQYF.

The V and J genes are TRBV2 and TRBJ1-2; D gene uncertain. Per germline, CDR1 SNHLY and CDR2 FYNNEI. This CDR3 is 15 amino acids long. V dropped 2 bases and J dropped 4 bases, with 14 bases sitting between them. The CDR3 nucleotides read TGTGCCAGCAGTGAAAAGTGGGCGTCCGTCTATGGCTACACCTTC. Protein: CASSEKWASVYGYTF.

In this sample, this clonotype turned up many times. The rearrangement links TRBV28 to TRBJ2-5; D may be TRBD2 (5 bases). This CDR3 is built from 16 residues. Germline assignment: CDR1 MDHEN and CDR2 SYDVKM. Trimming took 5 bases from V and 4 from J, leaving 20 bases between them. The CDR3 protein is CASSPLGSGGRETQYF. The CDR3 DNA follows: TGTGCCAGCAGTCCCCTAGGGAGCGGCGGTCGAGAGACCCAGTACTTC.

This clonotype has ten or more counts. This chain connects TRBV27 to TRBJ2-3; D possibly corresponds to TRBD2 (6 bases). The CDR3 sequence is 15 residues long. Germline values: CDR1 MNHEY, CDR2 SMNVEV (reference sequence). Trimming cost V 3 bases and J 2 bases, with 12 bases left between them. The CDR3 nucleotides are TGTGCCAGCAGTTTTACGCGGGGCTACACAGATACGCAGTATTTT. This translates into CASSFTRGYTDTQYF.

In its sample, this clonotype was seen many times. CDR3 sequence (DNA): TGTGCCAGCTTGGACTTACGGGGCACTGAAGCTTTCTTT. Translation: CASLDLRGTEAFF. The chain recombines TRBV18 with TRBJ1-1; D is unclear. The CDR3 runs to 13 residues. V was clipped by 7 bases and J by 4 bases, with 13 bases between them. CDR1 KGHSH and CDR2 LQKENI come from the germline V gene.

The chain couples TRBV20-1 to TRBJ2-7, with 9 bases matching TRBD1. This CDR3 comprises 12 residues. Germline assignment: CDR1 DFQATT and CDR2 SNEGSKA (reference sequence). The junction had 6 bases not matched to a gene; V was cut back by 6 bases and J by 6 bases. CDR3 sequence (DNA): TGCAGTGCAACCGGGACAGGGATCGAGCAGTACTTC. Protein sequence: CSATGTGIEQYF.

There are many counts of this clonotype. The J gene is TRBJ1-1, the V gene TRBV5-1; perhaps TRBD1 as D (5 bases). The CDR3 length is 16 residues. Germline CDR1 and CDR2: SGHRS and YFSETQ. Trimming removed 2 bases from V and 3 bases from J, with 17 bases in between. Here the CDR3 DNA reads TGCGCCAGCAGCTTTGGACACGTCACGGGGGACACTGAAGCTTTCTTT. It codes for CASSFGHVTGDTEAFF.

The rearrangement uses TRBV7-3 and TRBJ2-6; 7 bases fit TRBD1. Germline V lookup: CDR1 SGHTA, CDR2 FQGTGA. There are 18 residues in the CDR3. With V trimmed by 5 bases and J by 1 base, 11 bases remained unmatched. The CDR3: CASSAFPGQSSGANVLTF. The CDR3 bases are TGTGCCAGCAGCGCGTTTCCGGGACAGAGTTCTGGGGCCAACGTCCTGACTTTC. The full variable domain, its missing parts supplied by reference TRBV7-3 and TRBJ2-6, is GAGVSQTPSNKVTEKGKYVELRCDPISGHTALYWYRQSLGQGPEFLIYFQGTGAADDSGLPNDRFFAVRPEGSVSTLKIQRTERGDSAVYLCASSAFPGQSSGANVLTFGAGSRLTVL.

In this sample, this clonotype turned up many times. A read error is possible here, since a much larger clone lies one base away. The chain couples TRBV7-9 to TRBJ2-3; D is unresolved. Germline V gene data show CDR1 as SEHNR and CDR2 as FQNEAQ (reference sequence). Trimming left V 3 bases short and J 2 bases short, with 0 bases between. The CDR3 runs to 11 residues. Written as DNA, the CDR3 is TGTGCCAGCAGCTTCACAGATACGCAGTATTTT. Amino acids: CASSFTDTQYF.

This clonotype has ten or more counts. The CDR3 here is CASSLDSAVNTGELFF. In DNA form, the CDR3 reads TGTGCCAGCAGCTTAGATTCGGCAGTGAACACCGGGGAGCTGTTTTTT. The V call is TRBV7-2, the J call TRBJ2-2; D not certain. This CDR3 has 16 residues. Germline V gene sequence: CDR1 SGHTA, CDR2 FQGNSA. V was pared by 1 base and J by 1 base, with 10 bases between.

In this sample, this clonotype turned up many times. The chain recombines TRBV12-3 or TRBV12-4 with TRBJ1-2, with D possibly TRBD1 on 5 matching bases. The CDR3 loop spans 12 amino acids. V shed 6 bases and J shed 6 bases, with 11 bases lying between them. The CDR3 coding sequence is TGTGCCAGCAGCACAGACAGAAATGGCTACACCTTC. Encoded protein: CASSTDRNGYTF.

This clonotype was recorded many times. The V call is TRBV5-4, the J call TRBJ2-7; no definite D call. Trimming cost V 5 bases and J 7 bases, with 13 bases left between them. Germline V gene data show CDR1 as SGHNT and CDR2 as YYREEE (reference sequence). The CDR3 runs to 12 residues. The CDR3 loop is CASRDYLGEQYF. The CDR3 DNA follows: TGTGCCAGCAGAGATTATCTGGGGGAGCAGTACTTC.

The rearrangement joins TRBV7-2 to TRBJ2-2; TRBD1 matches at 8 bases. There are 18 residues in the CDR3. V was pared by 5 bases and J by 6 bases, with 17 bases of the junction left unmatched. Looked up from germline, CDR1 is SGHTA and CDR2 is FQGNSA. This CDR3 is CASSHVTRGTGGAGELFF. In DNA form, the CDR3 reads TGTGCCAGCAGCCACGTCACGCGCGGGACAGGCGGAGCCGGGGAGCTGTTTTTT.

This clonotype was counted at least ten times. The chain is built from TRBV7-9 and TRBJ2-3; D not resolved. V gave up 4 bases and J gave up 6 bases, with 5 bases separating them. CDR3 size: 11 residues. Germline CDR1 and CDR2: SEHNR and FQNEAQ (reference sequence). The chain's CDR3 is CASSSEDTQYF. CDR3 in DNA: TGTGCCAGCAGCTCCGAGGATACGCAGTATTTT.

This clonotype occurred many times. The chain links TRBV28 to TRBJ2-5; TRBD2 agrees at 7 bases. V lost 3 bases and J lost 2; bases outside the gene matches: 3. This CDR3 spans 14 amino acids. Germline CDR1 reads MDHEN; CDR2 reads SYDVKM. CDR3 bases: TGTGCCAGCAGTTTGTCGGGAGGACAAGAGACCCAGTACTTC. Protein sequence: CASSLSGGQETQYF.